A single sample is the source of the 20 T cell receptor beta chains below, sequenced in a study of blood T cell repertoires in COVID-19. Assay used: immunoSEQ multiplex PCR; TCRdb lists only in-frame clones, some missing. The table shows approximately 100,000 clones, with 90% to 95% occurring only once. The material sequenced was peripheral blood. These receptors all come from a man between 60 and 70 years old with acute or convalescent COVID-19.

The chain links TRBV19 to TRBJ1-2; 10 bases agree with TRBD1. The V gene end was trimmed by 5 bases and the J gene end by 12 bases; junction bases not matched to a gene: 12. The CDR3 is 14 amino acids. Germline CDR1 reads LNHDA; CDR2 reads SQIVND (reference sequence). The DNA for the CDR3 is TGTGCCAGTAGTCCCCGGACAGGGGGGGATGTGCACACCTTC. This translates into CASSPRTGGDVHTF.

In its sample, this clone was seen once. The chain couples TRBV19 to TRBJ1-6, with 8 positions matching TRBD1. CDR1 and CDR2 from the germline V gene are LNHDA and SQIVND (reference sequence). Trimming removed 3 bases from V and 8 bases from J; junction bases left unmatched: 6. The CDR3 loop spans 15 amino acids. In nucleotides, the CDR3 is TGTGCCAGTAGTATCCGTACAGGGGGGGATTCACCCCTCCACTTT. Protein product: CASSIRTGGDSPLHF.

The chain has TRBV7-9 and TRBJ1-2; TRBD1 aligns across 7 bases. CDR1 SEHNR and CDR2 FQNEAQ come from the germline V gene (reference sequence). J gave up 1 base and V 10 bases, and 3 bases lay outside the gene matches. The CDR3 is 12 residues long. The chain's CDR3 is CAKGDSNYGYTF. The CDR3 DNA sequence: TGTGCCAAAGGGGACAGTAACTATGGCTACACCTTC. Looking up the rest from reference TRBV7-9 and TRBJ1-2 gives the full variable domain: DTGVSQNPRHKITKRGQNVTFRCDPISEHNRLYWYRQTLGQGPEFLTYFQNEAQLEKSRLLSDRFSAERPKGSFSTLEIQRTEQGDSAMYLCAKGDSNYGYTFGSGTRLTVV.

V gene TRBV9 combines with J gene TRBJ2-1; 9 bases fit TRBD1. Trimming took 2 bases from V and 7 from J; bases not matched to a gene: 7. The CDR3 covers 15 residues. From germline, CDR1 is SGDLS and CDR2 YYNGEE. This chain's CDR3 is CASSVGQGVLNEQFF. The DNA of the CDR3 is TGTGCCAGCAGCGTGGGACAGGGTGTCTTGAATGAGCAGTTCTTC.

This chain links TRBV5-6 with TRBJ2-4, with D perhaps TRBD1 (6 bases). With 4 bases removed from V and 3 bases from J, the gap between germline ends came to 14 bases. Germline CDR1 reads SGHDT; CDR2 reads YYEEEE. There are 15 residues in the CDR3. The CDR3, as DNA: TGTGCCAGCAGCGCGCTACAGGGTGACAAAAACATTCAGTACTTC. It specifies CASSALQGDKNIQYF. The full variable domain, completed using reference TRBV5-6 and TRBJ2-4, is DAGVTQSPTHLIKTRGQQVTLRCSPKSGHDTVSWYQQALGQGPQFIFQYYEEEERQRGNFPDRFSGHQFPNYSSELNVNALLLGDSALYLCASSALQGDKNIQYFGAGTRLSVL.

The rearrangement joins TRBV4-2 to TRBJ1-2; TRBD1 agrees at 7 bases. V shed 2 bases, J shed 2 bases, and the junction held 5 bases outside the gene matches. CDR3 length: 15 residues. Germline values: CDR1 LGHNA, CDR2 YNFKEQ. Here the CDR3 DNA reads TGTGCCAGCAGCCAACCCGGACAGGAAAACTATGGCTACACCTTC. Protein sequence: CASSQPGQENYGYTF.

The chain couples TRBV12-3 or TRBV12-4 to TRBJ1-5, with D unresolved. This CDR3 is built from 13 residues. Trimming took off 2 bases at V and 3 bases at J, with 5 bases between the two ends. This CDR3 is CASSLNLNQPQHF. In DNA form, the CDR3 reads TGTGCCAGCAGTTTAAATCTCAATCAGCCCCAGCATTTT.

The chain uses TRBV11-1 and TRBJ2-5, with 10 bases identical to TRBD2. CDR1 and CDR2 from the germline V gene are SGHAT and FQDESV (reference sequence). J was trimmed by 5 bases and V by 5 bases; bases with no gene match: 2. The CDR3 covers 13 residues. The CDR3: CASSLGLAETQYF. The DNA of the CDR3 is TGTGCCAGCAGCCTGGGACTAGCGGAGACCCAGTACTTC.

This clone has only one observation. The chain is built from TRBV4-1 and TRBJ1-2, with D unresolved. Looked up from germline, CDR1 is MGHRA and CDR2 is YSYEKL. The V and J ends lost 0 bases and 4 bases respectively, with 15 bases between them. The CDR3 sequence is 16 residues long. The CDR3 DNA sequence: TGCGCCAGCAGCCAAGACTCTCCTCTGCTATCCTATGGCTACACCTTC. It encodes CASSQDSPLLSYGYTF.

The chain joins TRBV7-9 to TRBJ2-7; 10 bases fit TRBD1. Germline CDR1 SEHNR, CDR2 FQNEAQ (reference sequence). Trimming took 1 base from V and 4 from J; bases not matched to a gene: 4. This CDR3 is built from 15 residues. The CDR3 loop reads CASSLGGTGAYEQYV. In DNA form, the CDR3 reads TGTGCCAGCAGCTTAGGAGGGACAGGGGCTTACGAGCAGTACGTC.

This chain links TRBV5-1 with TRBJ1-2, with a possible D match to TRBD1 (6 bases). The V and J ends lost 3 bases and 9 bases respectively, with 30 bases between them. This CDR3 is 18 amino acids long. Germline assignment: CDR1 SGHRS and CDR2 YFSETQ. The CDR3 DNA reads TGCGCCAGCAGCTCCTACTCATCGTCCGGGACAACAACGCGGAGCTACACCTTC. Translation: CASSSYSSSGTTTRSYTF.

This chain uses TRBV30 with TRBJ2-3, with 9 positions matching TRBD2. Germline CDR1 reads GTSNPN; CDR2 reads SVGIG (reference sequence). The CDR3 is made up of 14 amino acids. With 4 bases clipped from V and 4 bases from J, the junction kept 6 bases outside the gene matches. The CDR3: CAWNRGGRADTQYF. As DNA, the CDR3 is TGTGCCTGGAACCGAGGCGGGAGGGCAGATACGCAGTATTTT.

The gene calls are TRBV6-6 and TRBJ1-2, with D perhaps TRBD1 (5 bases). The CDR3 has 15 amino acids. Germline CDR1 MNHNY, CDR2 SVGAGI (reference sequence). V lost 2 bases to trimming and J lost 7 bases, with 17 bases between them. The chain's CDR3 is CASSYPRGGTSGYTF. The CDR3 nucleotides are TGTGCCAGCAGTTACCCCCGTGGGGGGACCAGTGGCTACACCTTC.

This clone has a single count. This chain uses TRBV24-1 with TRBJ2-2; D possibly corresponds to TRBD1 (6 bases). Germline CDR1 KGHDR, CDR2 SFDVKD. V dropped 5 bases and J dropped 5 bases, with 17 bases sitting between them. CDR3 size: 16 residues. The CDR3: CATSGFSHRETGELFF. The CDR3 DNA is TGTGCCACCAGTGGCTTTAGCCACAGGGAAACCGGGGAGCTGTTTTTT.

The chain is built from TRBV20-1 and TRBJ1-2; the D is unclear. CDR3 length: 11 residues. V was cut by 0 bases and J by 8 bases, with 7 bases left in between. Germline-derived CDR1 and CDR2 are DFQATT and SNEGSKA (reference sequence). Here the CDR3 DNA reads TGCAGTGCTAGAGATGTGCGAGGCTACACCTTC. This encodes CSARDVRGYTF.

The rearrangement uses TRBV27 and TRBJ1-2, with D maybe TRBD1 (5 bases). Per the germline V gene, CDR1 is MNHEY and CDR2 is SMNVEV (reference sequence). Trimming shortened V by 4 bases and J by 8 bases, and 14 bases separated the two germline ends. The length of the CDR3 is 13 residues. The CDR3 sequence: CASSSGFRKGYTF. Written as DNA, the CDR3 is TGTGCCAGCAGTTCAGGGTTCAGAAAGGGCTACACCTTC.

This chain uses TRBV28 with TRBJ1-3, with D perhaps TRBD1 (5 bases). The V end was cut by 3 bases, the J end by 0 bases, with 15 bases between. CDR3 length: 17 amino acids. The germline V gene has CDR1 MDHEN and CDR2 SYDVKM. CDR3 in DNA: TGTGCCAGCAGTTTTGCCGGGGGGGAGAGCTCTGGAAACACCATATATTTT. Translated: CASSFAGGESSGNTIYF. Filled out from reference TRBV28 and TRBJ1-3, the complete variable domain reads DVKVTQSSRYLVKRTGEKVFLECVQDMDHENMFWYRQDPGLGLRLIYFSYDVKMKEKGDIPEGYSVSREKKERFSLILESASTNQTSMYLCASSFAGGESSGNTIYFGEGSWLTVV.

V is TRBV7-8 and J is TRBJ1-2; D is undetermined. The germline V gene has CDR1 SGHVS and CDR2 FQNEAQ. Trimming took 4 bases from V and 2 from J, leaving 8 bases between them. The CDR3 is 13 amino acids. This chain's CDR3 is CASSSSPNYGYTF. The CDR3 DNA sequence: TGTGCCAGCAGCTCGAGCCCCAACTATGGCTACACCTTC.

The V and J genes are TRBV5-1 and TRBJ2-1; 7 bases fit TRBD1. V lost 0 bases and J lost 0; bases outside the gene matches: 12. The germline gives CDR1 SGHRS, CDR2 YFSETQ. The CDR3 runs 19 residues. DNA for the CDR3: TGCGCCAGCAGCTTGGGAGGGGGCAGGGGTTACGGCTCCTACAATGAGCAGTTCTTC. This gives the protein CASSLGGGRGYGSYNEQFF.

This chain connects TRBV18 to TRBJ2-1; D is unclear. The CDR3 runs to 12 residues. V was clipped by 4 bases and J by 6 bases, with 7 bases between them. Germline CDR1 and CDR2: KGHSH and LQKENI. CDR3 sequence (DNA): TGTGCCAGCTCACGCATGAGCAATGAGCAGTTCTTC. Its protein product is CASSRMSNEQFF.